The 29 T cell receptor beta chains in this list originate from one sample, sequenced in a study of response to subunit inactivated influenza vaccine. TCRdb passed the RT-PCR reads through MiXCR, listing each CDR3 protein once. The data show about 500,000 distinct CDR3 sequences, 10% to 15% seen once. Sequencing was performed on PBMCs from blood, taken more than 35 days after vaccination. The receptors shown here come from a man aged 45-65 years who received an inactivated influenza vaccine.

The V gene is TRBV6-1, the J gene TRBJ2-7; TRBD2 might be the D (6 bases). From germline, CDR1 is MNHNS and CDR2 SASEGT. This CDR3 region has 15 residues. V shed 7 bases and J shed 3 bases, with 19 bases lying between them. The CDR3 DNA reads TGTGCCAGCACCCAAGTTCGGGAGCCTGGCTACGAGCAGTACTTC. Its protein is CASTQVREPGYEQYF.

The chain carries TRBV6-5 and TRBJ2-7; maybe TRBD1 (5 bases). The CDR3 runs 15 residues. The germline V gene encodes CDR1 MNHEY and CDR2 SVGAGI. V lost 2 bases, J lost 8 bases, and 19 bases lay in between. The CDR3 nucleotides are TGTGCCAGCAGTTACCGGACAAGCTCCTCTACGAAGCAGTACTTC. Translating it yields CASSYRTSSSTKQYF.

CDR3 coding DNA: TGTGCCACCAGTGACCTTAGGGACAGAGGGAGGGAGACCCAGTACTTC. Translation: CATSDLRDRGRETQYF. The chain is built from TRBV24-1 and TRBJ2-5; the D gene is possibly TRBD1 (7 bases). CDR1 KGHDR and CDR2 SFDVKD come from the germline V gene. The CDR3 runs 16 residues. V lost 4 bases to trimming and J lost 5 bases, with 19 bases between them.

The gene calls are TRBV29-1 and TRBJ2-7; D is unclear. The CDR3 is 11 amino acids. The germline V gene has CDR1 SQVTM and CDR2 ANQGSEA. V was shortened by 7 bases and J by 6 bases, with 13 bases between the two germline ends. CDR3 residues: CSGQVAFEQYF. The CDR3 DNA follows: TGCAGCGGCCAAGTGGCCTTCGAGCAGTACTTC.

V and J are TRBV7-9 and TRBJ2-7; 7 bases line up with TRBD1. CDR1 is SEHNR, CDR2 FQNEAQ, per germline (reference sequence). The trim removed 5 bases at V and 3 bases at J, leaving 16 bases unmatched. The CDR3 loop spans 17 amino acids. The CDR3 spells CASSQSPQGDPLYEQYF. CDR3 bases: TGTGCCAGCAGCCAATCACCCCAGGGGGACCCTCTCTACGAGCAGTACTTC.

J is TRBJ2-2 and V is TRBV6-5; possibly TRBD2 for D (5 bases). The V gene's germline CDR1 is MNHEY and CDR2 SVGAGI. This CDR3 has 14 residues. Trimming shortened V by 0 bases and J by 10 bases, and 12 bases separated the two germline ends. The CDR3 region is CASSYSVRDSELFF. As DNA, the CDR3 is TGTGCCAGCAGTTACTCGGTTCGGGATTCGGAGCTGTTTTTT.

This clonotype was found a few times. The chain recombines TRBV5-1 with TRBJ2-5; D gene uncertain. CDR3 size: 12 residues. Trimming took 3 bases from V and 7 from J, leaving 10 bases between them. Germline V gene sequence: CDR1 SGHRS, CDR2 YFSETQ. The CDR3 is CASSYGVGTQYF. The CDR3 region has the DNA TGCGCCAGCAGCTATGGAGTTGGGACCCAGTACTTC.

This chain connects TRBV20-1 to TRBJ1-5, with TRBD1 as a possible D gene (5 bases). The V and J ends lost 4 bases and 5 bases respectively, with 15 bases between them. The CDR3 has 14 amino acids. Germline V gene data show CDR1 as DFQATT and CDR2 as SNEGSKA (reference sequence). CDR3 amino acids: CSAISGSGDQPQHF. The CDR3 DNA sequence: TGCAGTGCTATCTCAGGGAGTGGGGATCAGCCCCAGCATTTT.

A note on this clonotype: A junction boundary mismatches the germline segment, possibly from a read error. This sequence joins TRBV7-2 and TRBJ1-5, with no clear D. The CDR3 contains 16 residues. Germline V gene sequence: CDR1 SGHTA, CDR2 FQGNSA. In DNA form, the CDR3 reads TGTGACAGCAGCTTATTTTTGTCGACCAGCAATCAGCCCCAGCATTTT. Translation gives CDSSLFLSTSNQPQHF.

There are a few counts of this clonotype. V is TRBV5-1 and J is TRBJ2-1; D gene ambiguous. The CDR3 runs to 14 residues. Trimming stripped 0 bases from V and 5 bases from J, with 9 bases between. Germline V CDR1 and CDR2: SGHRS, YFSETQ. CDR3 region: CASSLVVNDNEQFF. The CDR3, as DNA: TGCGCCAGCAGCTTGGTGGTGAATGACAATGAGCAGTTCTTC. The variable domain in full, with the rest retrieved from reference TRBV5-1 and TRBJ2-1, is KAGVTQTPRYLIKTRGQQVTLSCSPISGHRSVSWYQQTPGQGLQFLFEYFSETQRNKGNFPGRFSGRQFSNSRSEMNVSTLELGDSALYLCASSLVVNDNEQFFGPGTRLTVL.

This rearrangement joins TRBV14 to TRBJ2-7; unclear D gene. Trimming took 0 bases from V and 2 from J, leaving 5 bases between them. There are 13 residues in the CDR3. The germline CDR1 and CDR2 sequences are SGHDN and FVKESK. The DNA of the CDR3 is TGTGCCAGCAGCCAAGAACCCACCTACGAGCAGTACTTC. Amino acid sequence: CASSQEPTYEQYF.

A few counts support this clonotype. The V and J genes are TRBV28 and TRBJ1-2; no definite D call. This CDR3 spans 12 amino acids. Germline loops: CDR1 MDHEN, CDR2 SYDVKM. V lost 5 bases and J 4 bases, leaving 8 bases between the germline ends. CDR3 in DNA: TGTGCCAGCAGTCAACGGACCTATGGCTACACCTTC. This gives the protein CASSQRTYGYTF.

The chain combines TRBV15 with TRBJ2-2; D not resolved. The CDR3 is 13 residues long. The germline CDR1 and CDR2 sequences are LNHNV and YYDKDF (reference sequence). The V end was cut by 0 bases, the J end by 8 bases, with 7 bases between. The CDR3 coding sequence is TGTGCCACCAGCAGAGATATATATGGGGAGCTGTTTTTT. This translates into CATSRDIYGELFF.

There are many counts of this clonotype. The gene calls are TRBV4-1 and TRBJ2-1; a weak D match, TRBD1 (5 bases). Germline V lookup: CDR1 MGHRA, CDR2 YSYEKL. V dropped 1 base and J dropped 6 bases, with 10 bases sitting between them. The CDR3 length is 14 residues. The CDR3 reads CASSQVSGFNEQFF. The CDR3 coding sequence is TGCGCCAGCAGCCAAGTTTCAGGGTTCAATGAGCAGTTCTTC.

This clonotype was seen more than once but under ten times. The chain uses TRBV29-1 and TRBJ1-1, with 7 bases matching TRBD1. With 5 bases clipped from V and 4 bases from J, the junction kept 4 bases outside the gene matches. The V gene's germline CDR1 is SQVTM and CDR2 ANQGSEA. The CDR3 totals 12 residues. The CDR3 protein is CSVNRGPTEAFF. CDR3 nucleotide sequence: TGCAGCGTTAACAGGGGCCCCACTGAAGCTTTCTTT.

This clonotype was seen a handful of times. CDR3 sequence: CASSEVTSTRAFF. The CDR3 nucleotides are TGTGCCAGCAGTGAAGTGACATCCACTAGGGCTTTCTTT. V gene TRBV6-1 combines with J gene TRBJ1-1; D not certain. The CDR3 runs to 13 residues. The germline V gene encodes CDR1 MNHNS and CDR2 SASEGT. V was clipped by 1 base and J by 11 bases, with 14 bases between them.

In this sample, this clonotype turned up once. One end of the junction fails to match germline, which may point to a read error. V and J are TRBV4-1 and TRBJ2-7, with D possibly TRBD2 on 5 matching bases. Per the germline V gene, CDR1 is MGHRA and CDR2 is YSYEKL. This CDR3 contains 13 residues. The CDR3 protein is CASSQDSGNEQNF. For the CDR3, the DNA is TGCGCCAGCAGCCAAGATTCGGGGAACGAGCAGAACTTC.

The table lists this clonotype with many counts. The CDR3 DNA sequence: TGTGCCAGCAGCCAGGGGGCGAGCAATCAGCCCCAGCATTTT. Residues: CASSQGASNQPQHF. The chain links TRBV3-1 to TRBJ1-5; maybe TRBD1 (6 bases). The CDR3 is 14 amino acids. Germline V CDR1 and CDR2: LGHDT, YNNKEL (reference sequence). Trimming stripped 3 bases from V and 1 base from J, with 7 bases between.

J is TRBJ2-3 and V is TRBV20-1, with D maybe TRBD1 (5 bases). The CDR3 length is 13 residues. Germline V lookup: CDR1 DFQATT, CDR2 SNEGSKA (reference sequence). V was clipped by 1 base and J by 9 bases, with 14 bases between them. CDR3 in amino acids: CSARGQGLPTQYF. The CDR3 DNA is TGCAGTGCTAGAGGCCAGGGCCTCCCAACGCAGTATTTT.

The chain joins TRBV7-8 to TRBJ2-7; D gene uncertain. The V and J ends lost 4 bases and 1 base respectively, with 8 bases between them. This CDR3 has 13 residues. The germline gives CDR1 SGHVS, CDR2 FQNEAQ. Here the CDR3 reads CASSSARSYEQYF. CDR3 sequence (DNA): TGTGCCAGCAGCTCGGCGCGTTCCTACGAGCAGTACTTC.

This clonotype has a single count. The junction shows a germline mismatch at one end, possibly a read error. CDR3 sequence (DNA): TGCATTGCTAGAGATCTTAGGACTAGCGTCAATGAGCAGTTCTTC. Its translation is CIARDLRTSVNEQFF. The rearrangement links TRBV20-1 to TRBJ2-1; 9 bases match TRBD2. The germline V gene encodes CDR1 DFQATT and CDR2 SNEGSKA (reference sequence). The CDR3 loop spans 15 amino acids.

CDR3 residues: CASSDNRAQGRTEAFF. CDR3 in DNA: TGCGCCAGCAGTGATAATCGGGCGCAGGGGAGGACTGAAGCTTTCTTT. The chain recombines TRBV10-2 with TRBJ1-1; perhaps TRBD1 as D (6 bases). CDR3 size: 16 residues. V was shortened by 3 bases and J by 5 bases, with 19 bases between the two germline ends. Germline V gene data show CDR1 as WSHSY and CDR2 as SAAADI.

This clonotype was seen a single time. The V and J genes are TRBV11-2 and TRBJ2-7, with D maybe TRBD2 (5 bases). Per germline, CDR1 SGHAT and CDR2 FQNNGV. V was clipped by 0 bases and J by 4 bases, with 16 bases between them. The CDR3 is made up of 16 amino acids. The CDR3, as DNA: TGTGCCAGCAGCTTAGATCATGGCGGGTCAACATACGAGCAGTACTTC. Amino acids: CASSLDHGGSTYEQYF.

The chain carries TRBV5-1 and TRBJ2-1, with D perhaps matching TRBD2 (6 bases). From germline, CDR1 is SGHRS and CDR2 YFSETQ. Trimming stripped 2 bases from V and 2 bases from J, with 11 bases between. The CDR3 spans 15 residues. CDR3 sequence: CASSFDGRTYNEQFF. The CDR3 nucleotides are TGCGCCAGCAGCTTTGACGGGAGAACCTACAATGAGCAGTTCTTC.

J is TRBJ2-3 and V is TRBV5-1; D possibly corresponds to TRBD2 (5 bases). There are 15 residues in the CDR3. The V gene lost 3 bases and the J gene lost 4 bases, with 15 bases spanning the gap. Looked up from germline, CDR1 is SGHRS and CDR2 is YFSETQ. The CDR3: CASSSDGISADTQYF. DNA of the CDR3: TGCGCCAGCAGCTCTGACGGTATTAGCGCAGATACGCAGTATTTT. Filled out from reference TRBV5-1 and TRBJ2-3, the complete variable domain reads KAGVTQTPRYLIKTRGQQVTLSCSPISGHRSVSWYQQTPGQGLQFLFEYFSETQRNKGNFPGRFSGRQFSNSRSEMNVSTLELGDSALYLCASSSDGISADTQYFGPGTRLTVL.

The V gene is TRBV20-1, the J gene TRBJ2-7, with unresolved D. With 3 bases removed from V and 7 bases from J, the gap between germline ends came to 10 bases. Germline values: CDR1 DFQATT, CDR2 SNEGSKA (reference sequence). The CDR3 contains 11 residues. This CDR3 is CSASGPTEQYF. The CDR3 DNA reads TGCAGTGCTAGCGGACCTACGGAGCAGTACTTC.

This sequence joins TRBV12-3 or TRBV12-4 and TRBJ2-4, with D possibly being TRBD1 or TRBD2 (5 bases each). This CDR3 is 15 amino acids long. V lost 5 bases and J lost 1, with 12 bases in between. The CDR3 sequence: CASSADGAAKNIQYF. The CDR3 DNA reads as TGTGCCAGCAGTGCCGACGGGGCCGCCAAAAACATTCAGTACTTC.

This clonotype appeared many times. This sequence joins TRBV12-3 or TRBV12-4 and TRBJ2-7; TRBD2 agrees at 8 bases. The CDR3 covers 14 residues. V was pared by 1 base and J by 6 bases, with 5 bases of the junction left unmatched. The CDR3 reads CASSLDGRAGEQYF. The CDR3, as DNA: TGTGCCAGCAGTTTAGACGGGAGGGCCGGCGAGCAGTACTTC.

V gene TRBV6-1 combines with J gene TRBJ2-2; possibly TRBD1 for D (5 bases). The CDR3 is 13 residues long. The ends were cut back, 11 bases at V and 4 bases at J, with 14 bases in the middle. CDR1 is MNHNS and CDR2 is SASEGT in the germline V gene. CDR3 amino acids: CAGRQGSTGELFF. The CDR3 coding sequence is TGTGCCGGACGGCAGGGAAGCACCGGGGAGCTGTTTTTT.